A selection of T cell receptor beta chains follows, all from one sample in a study of cytomegalovirus exposure and HLA in healthy donors. Only in-frame clones appear in the TCRdb table, and some are missing; sequencing was by immunoSEQ multiplex PCR. The profile shows fewer than 75,000 clones, roughly 84% of them singletons. The sample comprised PBMCs. These receptors all come from a woman aged 30 to 39 in good health and CMV-seronegative. The conserved cysteine and the conserved F or W are not part of the CDR3 here. Size values are once, few and many counts, or a class for expanded clones, and some rows have none.

j_gene: TRBJ1-1; abundance: -; v_gene: TRBV5-4; CDR3aa: ASSLGGTGYTEAF
j_gene: TRBJ2-3; abundance: few; v_gene: TRBV27; CDR3aa: ASSPRGQRRITDTQY
j_gene: TRBJ1-5; abundance: -; v_gene: TRBV19; CDR3aa: ASSAPTGTGVSNQPQH
j_gene: TRBJ2-1; abundance: -; v_gene: TRBV10-1; CDR3aa: ASSKATGVDEQF
j_gene: TRBJ1-4; abundance: -; v_gene: TRBV30; CDR3aa: AWSVGQGNEKLF
j_gene: TRBJ2-1; abundance: -; v_gene: TRBV27; CDR3aa: ASSSGRHNEQF
j_gene: TRBJ2-1; abundance: few; v_gene: TRBV19; CDR3aa: ASRGSYNEQF
j_gene: TRBJ1-2; abundance: few; v_gene: TRBV18; CDR3aa: ASSEGQAYNYGYT
j_gene: TRBJ1-5; abundance: once; v_gene: TRBV7-2; CDR3aa: ASSPEDRGGQPQH
j_gene: TRBJ1-3; abundance: once; v_gene: TRBV18; CDR3aa: ASSPNLSGQGNTIY
j_gene: TRBJ2-3; abundance: once; v_gene: TRBV10-3; CDR3aa: AISEGRGTSTDTQY
j_gene: TRBJ1-4; abundance: -; v_gene: TRBV5-1; CDR3aa: ASSQDSVSEKLF
j_gene: TRBJ2-1; abundance: -; v_gene: TRBV2; CDR3aa: ASKREESLNEQF
j_gene: TRBJ2-3; abundance: -; v_gene: TRBV27; CDR3aa: ASSFGVSTDTQY
j_gene: TRBJ1-6; abundance: -; v_gene: TRBV2; CDR3aa: ASNEGQSSPLH
j_gene: TRBJ2-1; abundance: -; v_gene: TRBV2; CDR3aa: ASTGTSGGSPL
j_gene: TRBJ1-2; abundance: once; v_gene: TRBV7-9; CDR3aa: ASSSISDRVDGYT
j_gene: TRBJ1-4; abundance: -; v_gene: TRBV2; CDR3aa: ASSSTGYGEKLF
j_gene: TRBJ2-3; abundance: -; v_gene: TRBV27; CDR3aa: ASSLTGLGADTQY
j_gene: TRBJ1-5; abundance: once; v_gene: TRBV4-1; CDR3aa: ASSEAVNQPQH
j_gene: TRBJ2-7; abundance: -; v_gene: TRBV7-9; CDR3aa: ASSSYGGYEQY
j_gene: TRBJ2-1; abundance: -; v_gene: TRBV20-1; CDR3aa: SAYREHEQF
j_gene: TRBJ1-2; abundance: -; v_gene: TRBV7-2; CDR3aa: ASSPETGTYGYT
j_gene: TRBJ2-2; abundance: -; v_gene: TRBV7-3; CDR3aa: ASSSTGLAANTGELF
j_gene: TRBJ2-7; abundance: -; v_gene: TRBV7-2; CDR3aa: ASRPGLAGGSYEQY
j_gene: TRBJ1-1; abundance: -; v_gene: TRBV28; CDR3aa: ASSPDRGPTEAF
j_gene: TRBJ1-2; abundance: -; v_gene: TRBV19; CDR3aa: ASSFWTGNNYGYT
j_gene: TRBJ2-1; abundance: -; v_gene: TRBV7-9; CDR3aa: ASSLAGTSGYNEQF
j_gene: TRBJ1-1; abundance: few; v_gene: TRBV19; CDR3aa: ASTTGYTEAF
j_gene: TRBJ1-1; abundance: -; v_gene: TRBV18; CDR3aa: ASSRGEGLPEAF
j_gene: TRBJ2-1; abundance: -; v_gene: TRBV10-3; CDR3aa: AISSSGGTYNEQF
j_gene: TRBJ2-2; abundance: -; v_gene: TRBV5-6; CDR3aa: ASSFTGRYTGELF
j_gene: TRBJ2-2; abundance: -; v_gene: TRBV28; CDR3aa: ASSFRQGVDGELF
j_gene: TRBJ2-3; abundance: -; v_gene: TRBV28; CDR3aa: ASSLAGALGMDTQY
j_gene: TRBJ1-4; abundance: few; v_gene: TRBV4-2; CDR3aa: ASSQLRTGANEKLF
j_gene: TRBJ2-1; abundance: -; v_gene: TRBV5-1; CDR3aa: ASSFLAGENEQF
j_gene: TRBJ2-6; abundance: -; v_gene: TRBV19; CDR3aa: ASSIDNGGAGANVLT
j_gene: TRBJ2-2; abundance: -; v_gene: TRBV7-9; CDR3aa: ASSLGQGSPNTGELF
j_gene: TRBJ2-1; abundance: -; v_gene: TRBV25-1; CDR3aa: ASSESGTPLAL
j_gene: TRBJ2-3; abundance: -; v_gene: TRBV27; CDR3aa: ASSQGRDTQY